A selection of T cell receptor beta chains follows, all from one sample in a study of blood T cell repertoires in COVID-19. The assay was immunoSEQ multiplex PCR, and TCRdb's table has in-frame clones only and misses some. The sample comprises 300,000 or so clones, 90% of which are singletons, and 2% to 3% rests with the top ten. Sequencing input: PBMCs or T cells enriched from blood (not recorded which). The receptors here all came from a man in his sixties who had recovered from COVID-19. Both conserved end residues are trimmed from each CDR3. Each record gives: clone size, V gene, CDR3 protein. Clone size is shown for a subset of rows, as once, few, many or a class of expanded clone.

size: once
V: TRBV5-1
CDR3: ASKETALLLSTDTQY

size: once
V: TRBV5-1
CDR3: ASSQTGFTGELF

size: -
V: TRBV5-4
CDR3: ASSLGVVGTGDRELF

size: -
V: TRBV29-1
CDR3: SVAGQMDTEAF

size: -
V: TRBV19
CDR3: ASSGQGSYT

size: -
V: TRBV5-1
CDR3: ASSLAGTSVTNEQF

size: -
V: TRBV6-2/TRBV6-3
CDR3: ASSLRNRYFSNQPQH

size: -
V: TRBV5-1
CDR3: ASSHIPGKEQF

size: -
V: TRBV5-4
CDR3: ASSIFRDRRDGELF

size: -
V: TRBV10-3
CDR3: AISEGGTRGYT

size: -
V: TRBV27
CDR3: ASSRASSYNEQF

size: -
V: TRBV6-5
CDR3: ASGARDSYGYT

size: -
V: TRBV29-1
CDR3: SASGTNEKLF

size: -
V: TRBV4-3
CDR3: ASSQDPGRAETQY

size: once
V: TRBV9
CDR3: ASSEGLAGGHEQY

size: -
V: TRBV6-5
CDR3: ASSYRREVSGLKQF

size: -
V: TRBV5-6
CDR3: ASSLAPGQLNTEAF

size: -
V: TRBV7-9
CDR3: ASSLGQGPLSSTDTQY

size: few
V: TRBV6-5
CDR3: ASSYGGPDSYNEQF

size: -
V: TRBV2
CDR3: ASSEGGQGYEKLF

size: -
V: TRBV14
CDR3: ASRQAGGGSPLH

size: -
V: TRBV11-3
CDR3: ASSSRRESQFNEQF

size: -
V: TRBV7-3
CDR3: ASSSPLDTGELF

size: -
V: TRBV3-1/TRBV3-2
CDR3: ASSQMVGTNQPQH

size: -
V: TRBV29-1
CDR3: SGRRATNEKLF

size: -
V: TRBV23-1
CDR3: ASSHLISGQGDSPLH

size: -
V: TRBV24-1
CDR3: ATSDFGTGGKETQY

size: -
V: TRBV4-1
CDR3: ASSQAGQIPGELF

size: -
V: TRBV12-3/TRBV12-4
CDR3: ASTPSAFEAF

size: -
V: TRBV9
CDR3: ASSVGGGAVSGANVLT

size: -
V: TRBV4-3
CDR3: ASSQDRSRVSPY

size: -
V: TRBV15
CDR3: ATSPVLSRGYT

size: once
V: TRBV19
CDR3: ASETPGQGSFGNQPQH

size: -
V: TRBV5-1
CDR3: ASSLEGHANEQF

size: -
V: TRBV27
CDR3: ASSLGSFDRVHYGYT

size: once
V: TRBV4-2
CDR3: ASSQVQGDGYT

size: -
V: TRBV18
CDR3: ASSPSGGGLETQY

size: -
V: TRBV5-5
CDR3: ASSFSGGTEAF

size: -
V: TRBV4-1
CDR3: ASSQYGHSNQPQH

size: -
V: TRBV11-3
CDR3: ASSLPSSGNTIY

size: -
V: TRBV29-1
CDR3: SVDRQEETQY

size: once
V: TRBV7-2
CDR3: ASTPSPTHNEQF

size: -
V: TRBV6-2/TRBV6-3
CDR3: ASSPTGGVQPQH

size: -
V: TRBV6-5
CDR3: ASSYVRGSYEQY

size: -
V: TRBV5-1
CDR3: ASTSVAGSYEQY

size: -
V: TRBV11-3
CDR3: ASSPGYSGGSKEQF

size: -
V: TRBV5-5
CDR3: ASSLAGEGITEAF

size: once
V: TRBV5-1
CDR3: ASSLSYSLAGYEQY